These 9 T cell receptor beta chains were sequenced from one sample in a study of cytomegalovirus exposure and HLA in healthy donors. 13 Jbeta primers and 60 Vbeta primers were used for the PCR. Sequencing used immunoSEQ multiplex PCR; TCRdb keeps in-frame clones, though not all of them. Here the sample spans 45,000 to 60,000 clones, around 80% being singletons. The sample taken for sequencing was PBMCs. Receptor source: a young man in good health and CMV-seropositive.

This clone was detected only a few times. The chain has TRBV5-6 and TRBJ1-1; D ambiguous. The CDR3 is 15 amino acids. V was pared by 0 bases and J by 4 bases, with 13 bases between. Germline CDR1 is SGHDT and CDR2 is YYEEEE. CDR3 protein: CASSLGGGWSTEAFF. The CDR3 DNA reads as TGTGCCAGCAGCTTGGGGGGAGGGTGGAGCACTGAAGCTTTCTTT.

The V and J genes are TRBV10-1 and TRBJ1-1, with D possibly being TRBD1 (5 bases). The CDR3 length is 13 residues. Germline V CDR1 and CDR2: WNHNN, SYGVQD (reference sequence). V lost 9 bases, J lost 4 bases, and 15 bases lay in between. CDR3 coding DNA: TGCGCCAGTCGACAGTCCCCGGGCACTGAAGCTTTCTTT. Amino acids: CASRQSPGTEAFF.

V is TRBV19 and J is TRBJ1-4, with 9 bases fitting TRBD1. The ends lost 8 bases at V and 7 bases at J; junction bases unmatched: 5. CDR3 size: 13 residues. Germline V gives CDR1 LNHDA, CDR2 SQIVND (reference sequence). The CDR3 spells CASRDRVIEKLFF. The DNA for the CDR3 is TGTGCCAGTCGGGACAGGGTAATTGAAAAACTGTTTTTT.

The table lists this clone with a few counts. This chain connects TRBV5-5 to TRBJ1-3, with TRBD1 matching over 7 bases. There are 17 residues in the CDR3. Looked up from germline, CDR1 is SGHKS and CDR2 is YYEKEE (reference sequence). The ends lost 0 bases at V and 4 bases at J; junction bases unmatched: 10. The CDR3 DNA reads TGTGCCAGCAGCTTGGCTCTTCGGGCACAGGGGGGAAACACCATATATTTT. Translation: CASSLALRAQGGNTIYF.

The V call is TRBV2, the J call TRBJ2-4, with 14 bases aligning to TRBD2. From germline, CDR1 is SNHLY and CDR2 FYNNEI. V gave up 5 bases and J gave up 3 bases; unmatched junction bases: 9. The CDR3 spans 18 residues. The CDR3 region is CASSQRTSGGLFKNIQYF. The CDR3 nucleotides are TGTGCCAGCAGTCAAAGGACTAGCGGGGGGTTGTTCAAAAACATTCAGTACTTC.

V gene TRBV19 combines with J gene TRBJ1-1; tentative D call: TRBD1 (6 bases). The ends were cut back, 4 bases at V and 1 base at J, with 13 bases in the middle. CDR1 is LNHDA, CDR2 SQIVND, per germline (reference sequence). The CDR3 has 15 residues. CDR3 amino acids: CASSSPRGSNTEAFF. CDR3 DNA sequence: TGTGCCAGTAGTAGCCCGAGGGGGTCGAACACTGAAGCTTTCTTT.

The chain employs TRBV5-1 and TRBJ1-3; no firm D call. The CDR3 length is 15 residues. V gave up 3 bases and J gave up 4 bases, with 14 bases separating them. Germline CDR1 and CDR2: SGHRS and YFSETQ. This CDR3 is CASSSNAGSGNTIYF. DNA of the CDR3: TGCGCCAGCAGCTCTAACGCGGGGTCCGGAAACACCATATATTTT.

V is TRBV7-3 and J is TRBJ2-7; D ambiguous. The V and J ends lost 5 bases and 4 bases respectively, with 12 bases between them. CDR1 SGHTA and CDR2 FQGTGA come from the germline V gene. CDR3 size: 13 residues. The CDR3 coding sequence is TGTGCCAGCAGCCCCTCGAACGGTTACGAGCAGTACTTC. Its translation: CASSPSNGYEQYF.

The V gene is TRBV30, the J gene TRBJ1-5; no definite D call. Per the germline V gene, CDR1 is GTSNPN and CDR2 is SVGIG (reference sequence). The CDR3 runs 19 residues. The ends were cut back, 3 bases at V and 0 bases at J, with 24 bases in the middle. The CDR3 protein is CAWSPSRQIGTGSNQPQHF. The CDR3 region has the DNA TGTGCCTGGAGCCCCTCCCGACAAATCGGCACTGGTAGCAATCAGCCCCAGCATTTT.